Sequencing of this T cell receptor beta chain was carried out in a study of Ad26.COV2.S vaccination and SARS-CoV-2 variants. A note on this clone: Its antigen is not known. The same CDR3 can be traced to other DNA sequences in this sample.

The CDR3 contains 13 residues. V shed 6 bases and J shed 4 bases, with 10 bases lying between them. TCRdb's table, derived via immunoSEQ multiplex PCR, lists solely in-frame clones and lacks some. There are 350,000 to 400,000 clones in the sample; approximately 91% occur only once, and under 3.5% lies in the top ten. Study-wide findings and caveats: It was found that vaccine and placebo recipients had similar non-spike TCR breadth.

Treatment noted: roughly 19 received Ad26.COV2.S at low or high dose, single or two shots; roughly five received placebo; per-sample allocation not given. Specimen acquisition occurred on day 63 following the initial vaccine or placebo injection. This TCR came from a person aged 18-60 years who received the Ad26.COV2.S COVID-19 vaccine or a placebo. Material: peripheral blood, obtained in a trial of Ad26.COV2.S vaccine versus placebo. The gene calls are TRBV12-3 or TRBV12-4 and TRBJ1-3; D is perhaps TRBD1 (5 bases). The CDR3 region has the DNA TGTGCCAGCAGCTTACAGGTCGGAAACACCATATATTTT. Translated, it gives CASSLQVGNTIYF.